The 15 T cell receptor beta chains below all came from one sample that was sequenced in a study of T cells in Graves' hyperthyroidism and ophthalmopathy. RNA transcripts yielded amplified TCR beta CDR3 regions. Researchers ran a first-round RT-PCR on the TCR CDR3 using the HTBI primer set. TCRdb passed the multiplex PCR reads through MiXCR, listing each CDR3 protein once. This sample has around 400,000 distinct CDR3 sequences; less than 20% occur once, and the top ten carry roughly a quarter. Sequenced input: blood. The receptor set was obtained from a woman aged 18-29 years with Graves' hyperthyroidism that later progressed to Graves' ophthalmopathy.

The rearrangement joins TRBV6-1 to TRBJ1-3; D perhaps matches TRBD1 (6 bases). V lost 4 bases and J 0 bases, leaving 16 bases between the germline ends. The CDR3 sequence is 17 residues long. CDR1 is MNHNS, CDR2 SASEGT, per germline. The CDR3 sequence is CASSGPQGSLSGNTIYF. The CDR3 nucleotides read TGTGCCAGCAGTGGCCCACAGGGCTCCCTCTCTGGAAACACCATATATTTT.

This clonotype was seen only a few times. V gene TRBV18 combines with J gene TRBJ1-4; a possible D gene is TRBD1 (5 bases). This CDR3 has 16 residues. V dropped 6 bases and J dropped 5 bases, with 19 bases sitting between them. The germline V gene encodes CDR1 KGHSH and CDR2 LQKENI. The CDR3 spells CASSLAEGWGNEKLFF. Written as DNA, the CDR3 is TGTGCCAGCTCCCTCGCTGAGGGTTGGGGCAATGAAAAACTGTTTTTT.

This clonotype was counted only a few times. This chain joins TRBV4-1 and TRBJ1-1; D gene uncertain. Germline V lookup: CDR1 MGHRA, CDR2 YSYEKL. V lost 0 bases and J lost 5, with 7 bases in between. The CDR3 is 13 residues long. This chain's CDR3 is CASSQDGSTEAFF. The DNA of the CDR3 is TGCGCCAGCAGCCAAGATGGGAGTACTGAAGCTTTCTTT.

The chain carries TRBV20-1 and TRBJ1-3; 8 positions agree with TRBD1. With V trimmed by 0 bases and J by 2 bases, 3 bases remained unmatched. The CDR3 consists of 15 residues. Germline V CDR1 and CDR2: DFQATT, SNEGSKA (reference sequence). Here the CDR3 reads CSARDRTGPGNTIYF. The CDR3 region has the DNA TGCAGTGCTAGAGATCGGACAGGGCCTGGAAACACCATATATTTT.

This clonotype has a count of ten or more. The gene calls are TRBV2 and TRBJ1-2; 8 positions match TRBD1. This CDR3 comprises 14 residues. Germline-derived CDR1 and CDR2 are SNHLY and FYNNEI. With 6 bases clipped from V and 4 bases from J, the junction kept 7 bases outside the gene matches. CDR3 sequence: CASSVGTGFYGYTF. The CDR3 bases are TGTGCCAGCAGCGTCGGGACAGGTTTCTATGGCTACACCTTC. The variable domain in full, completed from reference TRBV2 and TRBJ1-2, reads EPEVTQTPSHQVTQMGQEVILRCVPISNHLYFYWYRQILGQKVEFLVSFYNNEISEKSEIFDDQFSVERPDGSNFTLKIRSTKLEDSAMYFCASSVGTGFYGYTFGSGTRLTVV.

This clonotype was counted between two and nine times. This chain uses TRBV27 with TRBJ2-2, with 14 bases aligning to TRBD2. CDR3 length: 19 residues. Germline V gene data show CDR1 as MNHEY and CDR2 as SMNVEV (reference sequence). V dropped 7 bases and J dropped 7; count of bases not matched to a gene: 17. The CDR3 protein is CASTHGTSGRKIPSGELFF. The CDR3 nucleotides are TGTGCCAGCACCCACGGGACTAGCGGGAGAAAAATCCCCAGCGGGGAGCTGTTTTTT.

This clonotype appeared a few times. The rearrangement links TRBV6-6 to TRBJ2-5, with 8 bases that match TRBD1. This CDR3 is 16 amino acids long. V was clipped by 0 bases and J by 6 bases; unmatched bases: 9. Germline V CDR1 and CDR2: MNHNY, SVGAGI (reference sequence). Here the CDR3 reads CASSYSFGRGLKTQYF. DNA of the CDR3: TGTGCCAGCAGTTACTCGTTCGGCAGGGGGCTAAAGACCCAGTACTTC.

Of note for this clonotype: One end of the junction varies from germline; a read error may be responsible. CDR3 nucleotides: TGTGCCAGCAGTGGGGGGGCATGGAACACCGGGAAGCTGTTTTTT. Amino acid sequence: CASSGGAWNTGKLFF. V and J are TRBV6-1 and TRBJ2-2; either TRBD1 or TRBD2 may fit D (6 bases each). Per germline, CDR1 MNHNS and CDR2 SASEGT. The CDR3 sequence is 15 residues long.

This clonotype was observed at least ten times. Here the CDR3 reads CASSPRLLTGELFF. CDR3 sequence (DNA): TGTGCCAGCAGCCCCCGACTCCTAACCGGGGAGCTGTTTTTT. The chain employs TRBV7-2 and TRBJ2-2; D not certain. The CDR3 covers 14 residues. Germline V gene sequence: CDR1 SGHTA, CDR2 FQGNSA. Trimming removed 5 bases from V and 5 bases from J, with 12 bases in between. Full variable domain (rest looked up from reference TRBV7-2 and TRBJ2-2): GAGVSQSPSNKVTEKGKDVELRCDPISGHTALYWYRQSLGQGLEFLIYFQGNSAPDKSGLPSDRFSAERTGGSVSTLTIQRTQQEDSAVYLCASSPRLLTGELFFGEGSRLTVL.

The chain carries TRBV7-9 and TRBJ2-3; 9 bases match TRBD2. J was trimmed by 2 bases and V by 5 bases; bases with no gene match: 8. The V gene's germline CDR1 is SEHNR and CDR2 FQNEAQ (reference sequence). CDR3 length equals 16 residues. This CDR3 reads CASSRSLAGPTDTQYF. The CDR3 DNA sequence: TGTGCCAGCAGCCGCAGCCTAGCGGGGCCCACAGATACGCAGTATTTT. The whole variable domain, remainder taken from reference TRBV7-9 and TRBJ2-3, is DTGVSQNPRHKITKRGQNVTFRCDPISEHNRLYWYRQTLGQGPEFLTYFQNEAQLEKSRLLSDRFSAERPKGSFSTLEIQRTEQGDSAMYLCASSRSLAGPTDTQYFGPGTRLTVL.

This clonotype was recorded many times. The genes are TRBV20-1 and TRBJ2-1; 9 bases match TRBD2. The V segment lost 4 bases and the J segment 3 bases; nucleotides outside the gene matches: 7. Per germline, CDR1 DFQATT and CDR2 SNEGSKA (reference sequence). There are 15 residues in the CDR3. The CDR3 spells CSAMGLAAFYNEQFF. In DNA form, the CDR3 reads TGCAGTGCTATGGGACTAGCCGCATTCTACAATGAGCAGTTCTTC.

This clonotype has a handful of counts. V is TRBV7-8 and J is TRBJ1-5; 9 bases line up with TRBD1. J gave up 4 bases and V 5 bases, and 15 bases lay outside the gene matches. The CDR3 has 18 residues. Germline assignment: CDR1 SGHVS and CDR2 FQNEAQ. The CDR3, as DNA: TGTGCCAGCAGCCCTACCACTACAGGGGGCGCCGGTAATCAGCCCCAGCATTTT. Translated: CASSPTTTGGAGNQPQHF. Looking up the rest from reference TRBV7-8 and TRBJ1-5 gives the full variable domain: GAGVSQSPRYKVAKRGQDVALRCDPISGHVSLFWYQQALGQGPEFLTYFQNEAQLDKSGLPSDRFFAERPEGSVSTLKIQRTQQEDSAVYLCASSPTTTGGAGNQPQHFGDGTRLSIL.

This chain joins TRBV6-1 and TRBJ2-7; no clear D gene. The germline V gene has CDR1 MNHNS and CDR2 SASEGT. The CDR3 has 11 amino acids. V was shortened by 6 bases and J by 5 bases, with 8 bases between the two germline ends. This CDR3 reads CASRTLDEQYF. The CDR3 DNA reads TGTGCCAGCAGAACCCTGGACGAGCAGTACTTC.

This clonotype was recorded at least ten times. CDR3 residues: CASTNNRVVNQPQHF. CDR3 in DNA: TGTGCCAGCACCAACAACAGGGTCGTCAATCAGCCCCAGCATTTT. The V and J genes are TRBV28 and TRBJ1-5; tentatively, D is TRBD1 (6 bases). Germline V gives CDR1 MDHEN, CDR2 SYDVKM. V was shortened by 7 bases and J by 3 bases, with 16 bases between the two germline ends. The CDR3 extends over 15 amino acids.

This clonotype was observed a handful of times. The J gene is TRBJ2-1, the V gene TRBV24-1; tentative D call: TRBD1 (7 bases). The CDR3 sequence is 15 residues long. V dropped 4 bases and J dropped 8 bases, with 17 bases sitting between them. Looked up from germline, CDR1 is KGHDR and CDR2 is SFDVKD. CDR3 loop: CATSDLRARGDEQFF. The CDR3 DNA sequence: TGTGCCACCAGTGACTTAAGGGCCAGGGGGGATGAGCAGTTCTTC.